This T cell receptor beta chain was captured by sequencing in a study of cytomegalovirus exposure and HLA in healthy donors. Study-wide results and caveats: Despite most TCR sequences being rare, some public TCRs occurred in many donors. What was likely a sequencing artifact was a cluster of highly shared sequence variants. Listed as cytomegalovirus-associated were over 150 TCR beta chains.

Donors likely had unrecorded immune exposures despite being nominally healthy when sampled. Primers: 60 Vbeta forward and 13 Jbeta reverse. Measured with immunoSEQ multiplex PCR; TCRdb has only the in-frame clones, and not every one. The table lists around 130,000 clones, 88% of them singletons. The CDR3 has 14 amino acids. Germline CDR1 reads MDHEN; CDR2 reads SYDVKM. Trimming removed 7 bases from V and 7 bases from J; junction bases left unmatched: 9. Remarks on this clone: Its antigen is not identified.

Sequencing was carried out using PBMCs. The receptor's source is a woman aged 40-49 years in good health and CMV-seronegative. V gene TRBV28 combines with J gene TRBJ2-7; the match to TRBD1 covers 11 bases. DNA of the CDR3: TGTGCCAGCATTCGGACAGGGGGCGCGGGGGAGCAGTACTTC. Translated, it gives CASIRTGGAGEQYF. Filled out from reference TRBV28 and TRBJ2-7, the complete variable domain reads DVKVTQSSRYLVKRTGEKVFLECVQDMDHENMFWYRQDPGLGLRLIYFSYDVKMKEKGDIPEGYSVSREKKERFSLILESASTNQTSMYLCASIRTGGAGEQYFGPGTRLTVT.